This TCR beta chain was recovered during a study of shared clonotypes between healthy human individuals. CD45RO-negative CD8 cells positively selected for CCR7 made up the naive population, which excluded terminally differentiated effector memory CD45RA+ cells. The germline CDR1 and CDR2 sequences are LNHDA and SQIVND (reference sequence). Between the trimmed V and J ends, which lost 5 bases and 3 bases, there was a span of 13 bases. The CDR3 is 14 amino acids. Clones were read by immunoSEQ multiplex PCR, and TCRdb kept only the in-frame ones, dropping some. The sample includes fewer than 1 million clones, approximately 97% of them seen just once.

The chain is built from TRBV19 and TRBJ1-2; D is possibly TRBD1 (6 bases). The clonotype comes from a man aged 30-40 years in good health. The sample was naive CD8+ T cells sorted from blood. The CDR3 bases are TGTGCCAGTAGTGGGGGGCATCAAGACTATGGCTACACCTTC. It translates to CASSGGHQDYGYTF.